This T cell receptor beta chain was sequenced in a study of prognosis after radiotherapy for stage I lung cancer. Study as a whole: Four to six patients had oligometastatic NSCLC after their primary tumor was surgically resected, and about 15 patients had newly diagnosed primary stage I lung tumors. The tumor was squamous cell carcinoma for several patients; for roughly 12, it was adenocarcinoma. Study-level results: Tumor specificity was not determined for the expanded TCR clones. Lower values of Shannon entropy after stereotactic body radiation therapy were seen in patients who developed distant metastases.

On this clonotype itself: The antigen is not known. Sequence at one end of the junction differs from germline and may be a read error.

Amplicons of TCR beta CDR3 were generated from genomic DNA by two-round multiplex PCR. First-round PCR employed TRBV- and TRBJ-specific primers for each gene. Using its own MiXCR run on the multiplex PCR reads, TCRdb lists one record per CDR3 protein. Of about 15,000 distinct CDR3 sequences listed, more than 35% are singletons. Germline-derived CDR1 and CDR2 are GTSNPN and SVGIG (reference sequence). This CDR3 is built from 17 residues. J is TRBJ2-2 and V is TRBV30, with D perhaps matching TRBD1 (5 bases). The material was PBMCs, obtained before or after stereotactic body radiation therapy (not recorded which). The origin of this receptor is a donor older than 45 with non-small cell lung cancer. The CDR3 sequence is CAWGVQRRGKHTGELFF. In DNA, the CDR3 is TGTGCCTGGGGTGTACAAAGAAGGGGCAAGCACACCGGGGAGCTGTTTTTT.